These 3 T cell receptor beta chains were all obtained from the same sample, sequenced in a study of early T cells in non-severe SARS-CoV-2 infection. MiXCR was run by TCRdb on the 5' RACE reads, yielding one entry per CDR3 protein. Here the sample spans about 94,000 distinct CDR3 sequences, 13% being singletons. Sequences were obtained from whole blood. These receptors were taken from an adult who was a healthcare worker with PCR-confirmed SARS-CoV-2 infection or an uninfected control (not recorded which).

The chain carries TRBV6-5 and TRBJ1-1; D gene unclear. There are 9 residues in the CDR3. V was cut by 6 bases and J by 8 bases, with 4 bases left in between. Germline CDR1 reads MNHEY; CDR2 reads SVGAGI. The CDR3 protein is CASRREAFF. CDR3 DNA sequence: TGTGCCAGCAGACGCGAAGCTTTCTTT.

This clonotype was seen at least ten times. V is TRBV19 and J is TRBJ2-2; TRBD1 matches at 10 bases. The J segment lost 4 bases and the V segment lost 9 bases, leaving 5 bases of the junction unmatched. The CDR3 consists of 14 residues. The V gene's germline CDR1 is LNHDA and CDR2 SQIVND (reference sequence). The CDR3: CASRDRGSTGELFF. The CDR3 DNA reads as TGTGCCAGCAGGGACAGGGGTAGCACCGGGGAGCTGTTTTTT.

Only a few counts were recorded for this clonotype. This chain connects TRBV28 to TRBJ1-2; 8 bases line up with TRBD1. The CDR3 consists of 14 residues. The junction had 12 bases not matched to a gene; V was cut back by 7 bases and J by 8 bases. Germline loops: CDR1 MDHEN, CDR2 SYDVKM. The CDR3 DNA reads TGTGCCAGCACTGTGGACAGGGTTATGGGAGGCTACACCTTC. Protein sequence: CASTVDRVMGGYTF.